Listed below are T cell receptor beta chains from one sample, sequenced in a study of cytomegalovirus exposure and HLA in healthy donors. Sequencing used immunoSEQ multiplex PCR; TCRdb keeps in-frame clones, though not all of them. The sample holds 120,000 or so clones, 86% seen once. Specimen: PBMCs. The receptors were gathered from a man between 18 and 29 years old in good health and CMV-seronegative. CDR3s leave out the opening cysteine and the closing phenylalanine or tryptophan.

TRBV27	TRBJ1-5	ASSSRTAHNSNQPQH
TRBV18	TRBJ1-4	ASSPPPGEKLF
TRBV27	TRBJ2-5	ASSSVASGRGETQY
TRBV29-1	TRBJ2-1	SVTGTSGRGYNEQF
TRBV30	TRBJ1-3	AWSSRDRGGNTIY
TRBV6-1	TRBJ1-2	ASSRTRGTGESYT
TRBV5-1	TRBJ2-5	ASSSTSNQETQY
TRBV5-1	TRBJ2-1	ASSPEGASNEQF
TRBV11-2	TRBJ2-4	ASRAGGANIQY
TRBV5-1	TRBJ1-5	ASSLEGANQPQH
TRBV5-1	TRBJ2-2	ASSLGTSGSRTGELF
TRBV5-4	TRBJ2-7	ASSSSGQGNEQY
TRBV28	TRBJ2-3	ASSLIGTDTQY
TRBV5-1	TRBJ1-1	ASSLDGTRYTEAF
TRBV29-1	TRBJ2-3	SAHNTDTQY
TRBV28	TRBJ1-2	ASGDSSNYGYT
TRBV19	TRBJ2-7	ASKGQGAGEQY
TRBV7-2	TRBJ2-7	ASSSNYEEQY
TRBV5-4	TRBJ2-3	ASSVAGGTDTQY
TRBV30	TRBJ1-4	AWSAGTGDEKLF
TRBV13	TRBJ2-7	ASSFGTSGYEQY
TRBV7-9	TRBJ1-2	ASSLAQGIGYGYT
TRBV5-5	TRBJ1-1	ASSLDSYTEAF
TRBV30	TRBJ2-3	AWSLASADTQY
TRBV19	TRBJ1-1	ASSRGQMNTEAF
TRBV10-3	TRBJ1-1	AHRDGEGEAF
TRBV2	TRBJ1-2	ASSVSGGNYGYT
TRBV28	TRBJ2-7	ASRPARDYSYEQY
TRBV6-5	TRBJ1-5	ASSYSGQNNQPQH
TRBV10-2	TRBJ1-5	ASSEIGGLQPQH
TRBV6-1	TRBJ1-2	ASCRWGANYGYT
TRBV18	TRBJ1-5	ASSPPGREHQPQH
TRBV11-2	TRBJ1-2	ASSLRQQGEGYT
TRBV29-1	TRBJ1-1	SVERGSNTEAF
TRBV12-5	TRBJ1-1	ASGLQVNTEAF
TRBV9	TRBJ1-1	ASSTDRGTEAF
TRBV15	TRBJ1-1	ATSYRGEAF
TRBV29-1	TRBJ2-7	SVERAGEQY
TRBV7-9	TRBJ1-3	AIRRGSGNTIY
TRBV30	TRBJ2-7	AASDGGGGPSYEQY
TRBV5-4	TRBJ2-2	ASSPRGLAGGSNTRELF